These 8 T cell receptor beta chains were all obtained from the same sample, sequenced in a study of CD8+CD57+ T cells in acquired aplastic anemia. Using genomic DNA as the template, TCR beta VDJ and CDR3 profiling was carried out. TCRdb re-called the reads with MiXCR, one entry per CDR3 protein. Seen here are 100,000 to 150,000 distinct CDR3 sequences, 40% to 60% observed once, and the top ten hold about 2.3%. The sequenced sample consisted of sorted CD4+, CD8+, or CD8+CD57+ T cells (not recorded which) from PBMCs. These receptors were taken from a human donor in good health, serving as a control.

V is TRBV6-1 and J is TRBJ2-7, with 11 bases aligning to TRBD1. The length of the CDR3 is 13 residues. Per the germline V gene, CDR1 is MNHNS and CDR2 is SASEGT. Germline trimming cut 8 bases from V and 4 bases from J; bases unmatched to any gene: 4. This chain's CDR3 is CASLGQGAYEQYF. DNA of the CDR3: TGTGCCAGCCTCGGACAGGGGGCTTACGAGCAGTACTTC.

This clonotype was recorded only once. The chain employs TRBV2 and TRBJ1-5, with a tentative D call TRBD1 (6 bases). From germline, CDR1 is SNHLY and CDR2 FYNNEI. There are 17 residues in the CDR3. V lost 6 bases, J lost 2 bases, and 20 bases lay in between. The CDR3 loop reads CASRKLQGFDGNQPQHF. The CDR3, as DNA: TGTGCCAGCAGGAAATTACAGGGATTCGACGGCAATCAGCCCCAGCATTTT. Full variable domain (missing parts from reference TRBV2 and TRBJ1-5): EPEVTQTPSHQVTQMGQEVILRCVPISNHLYFYWYRQILGQKVEFLVSFYNNEISEKSEIFDDQFSVERPDGSNFTLKIRSTKLEDSAMYFCASRKLQGFDGNQPQHFGDGTRLSIL.

This clonotype was found a few times. An end of the junction does not agree with germline; a read error may underlie this. The V and J genes are TRBV10-3 and TRBJ2-5; D is perhaps TRBD1 or TRBD2 (5 bases each). Germline CDR1 and CDR2: ENHRY and SYGVKD. There are 14 residues in the CDR3. CDR3 loop: CASSQAGTVETQHF. CDR3 nucleotides: TGTGCCAGCAGCCAGGCCGGGACGGTAGAGACCCAGCACTTC.

This clonotype was detected many times. This chain joins TRBV12-3 or TRBV12-4 and TRBJ2-4; 7 bases fit TRBD2. The CDR3 spans 16 residues. J lost 12 bases, V lost 6 bases, and 20 bases had no gene match. DNA for the CDR3: TGTGCCAGCAGCCCTGTAAAATGGGAAAGGTGGGAGGGTCAGTACTTC. Translation gives CASSPVKWERWEGQYF.

To note about this clonotype: A much larger clone differs from this one at a single base, so this may be a read error. The chain is built from TRBV6-2 or TRBV6-3 and TRBJ1-1; TRBD1 is a possible D gene (5 bases). There are 15 residues in the CDR3. CDR1 and CDR2 from the germline V gene are MNHEY and SVGEGT. The CDR3 region is CAGSQRGSGNTEAFF. CDR3 DNA sequence: TGTGCCGGCAGTCAGAGGGGTTCGGGGAACACTGAAGCTTTCTTT.

This clonotype was found many times. This chain connects TRBV5-8 to TRBJ1-1; 7 bases map to TRBD1. Losses at the gene ends were 0 bases for V and 7 bases for J; bases not matched to a gene: 3. Looked up from germline, CDR1 is SGHTS and CDR2 is YDEGEE. The CDR3 has 13 residues. The CDR3 DNA reads TGTGCCAGCAGCTTGGGCAACAGGGGTGAAGCTTTCTTT. This gives the protein CASSLGNRGEAFF.

This clonotype was counted ten times or more. The CDR3 DNA reads TGTGCCAGCAGCTTTGGACAGAGGGATACGCAGTATTTT. Encoded protein: CASSFGQRDTQYF. V and J are TRBV7-8 and TRBJ2-3; D may be TRBD1 (6 bases). The CDR3 is 13 amino acids. V was trimmed by 3 bases and J by 6 bases, leaving 10 bases between them. Germline values: CDR1 SGHVS, CDR2 FQNEAQ.

This clonotype occurred many times. The chain couples TRBV7-2 to TRBJ2-5, with D possibly called TRBD1 or TRBD2 (5 bases each). V was clipped by 2 bases and J by 2 bases, with 12 bases between them. Per germline, CDR1 SGHTA and CDR2 FQGNSA. The CDR3 covers 15 residues. The CDR3, as DNA: TGTGCCAGCAGCTTATTGGGGGAGAGACAAGAGACCCAGTACTTC. This sequence encodes CASSLLGERQETQYF.